Listed below are T cell receptor beta chains from one sample, sequenced in a study of blood T cell repertoires in COVID-19. The assay was immunoSEQ multiplex PCR, and TCRdb's table has in-frame clones only and misses some. The table records almost 500,000 clones, roughly nine tenths of them present only once. The sequencing sample was made of PBMCs or T cells enriched from blood (not recorded which). The origin of the receptors is a woman aged 55-69 years who had recovered from COVID-19. The CDR3 runs from the conserved cysteine through the conserved F or W. The D gene is left open where the match is weak. The listing skips clone size in some rows; elsewhere it reads once, few, many or a size class.

J: TRBJ1-5
length: 19
size: -
D: TRBD1
V: TRBV18
CDR3: CASSPLRLSTGGKEQPQHF
DNA: TGTGCCAGCTCACCACTCCGCCTTTCGACAGGGGGCAAGGAGCAGCCCCAGCATTTT

J: TRBJ1-4
length: 14
size: once
D: TRBD1
V: TRBV7-2
CDR3: CASSPDRVGEKLFF
DNA: TGTGCCAGCAGCCCGGACAGGGTGGGAGAAAAACTGTTTTTT

J: TRBJ1-1
length: 14
size: -
D: TRBD1
V: TRBV5-1
CDR3: CASSLTGGDTEAFF
DNA: TGCGCCAGCAGCTTAACAGGGGGGGACACTGAAGCTTTCTTT

J: TRBJ2-7
length: 13
size: once
D: TRBD1
V: TRBV6-5
CDR3: CASKRQGTYEQYF
DNA: TGTGCCAGCAAACGACAGGGTACCTACGAGCAGTACTTC

J: TRBJ2-1
length: 13
size: -
D: TRBD2
V: TRBV10-1
CDR3: CASSRGGHDEQFF
DNA: TGCGCCAGCAGTCGGGGGGGCCACGATGAGCAGTTCTTC

J: TRBJ2-3
length: 15
size: -
D: -
V: TRBV24-1
CDR3: CATSPGRGVTDTQYF
DNA: TGTGCCACCAGCCCGGGGCGGGGTGTGACAGATACGCAGTATTTT

J: TRBJ1-5
length: 14
size: -
D: -
V: TRBV2
CDR3: CASSEGGTSQPQHF
DNA: TGTGCCAGCAGTGAGGGAGGGACAAGTCAGCCCCAGCATTTT

J: TRBJ2-5
length: 17
size: -
D: TRBD1
V: TRBV4-2
CDR3: CASSQDEGQGEWGTQYF
DNA: TGTGCCAGCAGCCAAGATGAGGGCCAGGGGGAATGGGGGACCCAGTACTTC

J: TRBJ1-6
length: 15
size: -
D: TRBD1
V: TRBV5-4
CDR3: CASSLSGTGVSPLHF
DNA: TGTGCCAGCAGCTTATCCGGGACAGGGGTCTCACCCCTCCACTTT

J: TRBJ1-4
length: 16
size: -
D: TRBD1
V: TRBV9
CDR3: CASSRTTGAVNEKLFF
DNA: TGTGCCAGCAGTCGAACCACAGGGGCCGTTAATGAAAAACTGTTTTTT

J: TRBJ1-5
length: 15
size: -
D: TRBD1
V: TRBV2
CDR3: CASRTGTGGNQPQHF
DNA: TGTGCCAGCAGAACCGGGACAGGGGGGAATCAGCCCCAGCATTTT

J: TRBJ2-3
length: 13
size: -
D: TRBD2
V: TRBV7-2
CDR3: CASSLTSADTQYF
DNA: TGTGCCAGCAGCTTAACTAGCGCAGATACGCAGTATTTT

J: TRBJ1-2
length: 14
size: few
D: TRBD1
V: TRBV29-1
CDR3: CSVLPGQMKAGYTF
DNA: TGCAGCGTCTTACCGGGACAGATGAAGGCTGGCTACACCTTC

J: TRBJ1-2
length: 12
size: -
D: TRBD1
V: TRBV29-1
CDR3: CSVGGQVQGYTF
DNA: TGCAGCGTGGGGGGACAGGTGCAAGGCTACACCTTC

J: TRBJ1-3
length: 15
size: -
D: -
V: TRBV24-1
CDR3: CATSDAASSGNTIYF
DNA: TGTGCCACCAGTGACGCTGCCAGCTCTGGAAACACCATATATTTT

J: TRBJ2-3
length: 13
size: -
D: -
V: TRBV5-1
CDR3: CASSLQVEDTQYF
DNA: TGCGCCAGCAGCTTACAGGTTGAAGATACGCAGTATTTT